This T cell receptor beta chain was recorded in a study of identical twins. Looked up from germline, CDR1 is SGHRS and CDR2 is YFSETQ. The CDR3 is made up of 15 amino acids. V gave up 0 bases and J gave up 5 bases; unmatched junction bases: 2. The donor group consisted entirely of healthy Caucasians. General study points: There was an excess of low generation probability in the out-of-frame alpha sequences that twins shared.

TCRdb processed the 5' RACE reads anew with MiXCR; each CDR3 protein has one entry. Here the sample spans more than 400,000 distinct CDR3 sequences, about 16% being singletons. This clonotype was recorded at least ten times. Its target is unknown. The same specimen was also included in a second study, on yellow fever vaccine responses in identical twins.

The sequencing sample was made of CD4+ T cells sorted from blood. The TCR comes from a woman between 18 and 29 years old in good health. This chain uses TRBV5-1 with TRBJ2-7, with TRBD2 identical over 13 bases. CDR3 bases: TGCGCCAGCAGCTTGGATGGGACTAGCGGGAACGAGCAGTACTTC. This sequence encodes CASSLDGTSGNEQYF. The full variable domain, rest sourced from reference TRBV5-1 and TRBJ2-7, is KAGVTQTPRYLIKTRGQQVTLSCSPISGHRSVSWYQQTPGQGLQFLFEYFSETQRNKGNFPGRFSGRQFSNSRSEMNVSTLELGDSALYLCASSLDGTSGNEQYFGPGTRLTVT.